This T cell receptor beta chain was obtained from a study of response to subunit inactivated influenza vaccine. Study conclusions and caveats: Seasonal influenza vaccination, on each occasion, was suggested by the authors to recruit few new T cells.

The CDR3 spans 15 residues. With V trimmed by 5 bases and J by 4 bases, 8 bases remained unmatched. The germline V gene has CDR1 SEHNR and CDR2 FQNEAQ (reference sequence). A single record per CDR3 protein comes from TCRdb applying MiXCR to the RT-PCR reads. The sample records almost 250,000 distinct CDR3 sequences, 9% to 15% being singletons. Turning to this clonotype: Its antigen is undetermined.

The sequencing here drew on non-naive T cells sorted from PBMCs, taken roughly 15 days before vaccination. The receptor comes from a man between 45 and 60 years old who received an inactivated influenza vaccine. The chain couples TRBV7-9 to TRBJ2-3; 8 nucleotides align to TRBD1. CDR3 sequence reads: CASSPRAGGADTQYF. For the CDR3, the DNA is TGTGCCAGCAGCCCACGGGCAGGGGGCGCAGATACGCAGTATTTT.